Presented here are 30 T cell receptor beta chains from one specimen sequenced in a study of T cells after yellow fever vaccination. TCRdb itself ran the 5' RACE reads through MiXCR, one entry per CDR3 protein. Of 150,000 or so distinct CDR3 sequences in the sample, about 7% are singletons; the top ten hold approximately 2.5%. Sequencing used CD4+ T cells sorted from PBMCs, obtained 5 to 6 days after the first yellow fever vaccination. These receptor sequences come from a man aged 18 to 29 who received the YFV17D yellow fever vaccine.

This clonotype was counted at least ten times. This chain links TRBV4-1 with TRBJ1-6; TRBD1 matches at 7 bases. This CDR3 has 17 residues. The germline gives CDR1 MGHRA, CDR2 YSYEKL. J gave up 1 base and V 4 bases, and 7 bases lay outside the gene matches. The CDR3 DNA reads TGCGCCAGCAGCCCGGGGCGGGACAGTTCCTATAATTCACCCCTCCACTTT. Translation gives CASSPGRDSSYNSPLHF.

Ten or more counts support this clonotype. The rearrangement joins TRBV7-3 to TRBJ2-3, with a tentative D call TRBD1 (7 bases). The CDR3 contains 14 residues. Germline loops: CDR1 SGHTA, CDR2 FQGTGA. Trimming removed 1 base from V and 10 bases from J, with 15 bases in between. The CDR3 loop reads CASSLSTGEAAQYF. The CDR3 DNA sequence: TGTGCCAGCAGCTTAAGTACAGGGGAGGCGGCGCAGTATTTT.

The chain uses TRBV7-2 and TRBJ2-3; TRBD2 matches at 11 bases. Germline V gene sequence: CDR1 SGHTA, CDR2 FQGNSA. There are 17 residues in the CDR3. Losses at the gene ends were 0 bases for V and 2 bases for J; bases not matched to a gene: 4. DNA of the CDR3: TGTGCCAGCAGCTTAGCGTCTAGCGGGGGGTACACAGATACGCAGTATTTT. As protein: CASSLASSGGYTDTQYF.

This chain links TRBV14 with TRBJ2-7, with a possible D match to TRBD1 (7 bases). Germline-derived CDR1 and CDR2 are SGHDN and FVKESK. The ends were cut back, 1 base at V and 6 bases at J, with 19 bases in the middle. The CDR3 extends over 16 amino acids. For the CDR3, the DNA is TGTGCCAGCAGCCAAGCCCCGACAGGGACTCGCCGCGAGCAGTACGTC. Translating it yields CASSQAPTGTRREQYV.

A note on this clonotype: No DNA is shown, since the ends of the CDR3 on it are uncertain; the CDR3 is the one TCRdb lists. The chain employs TRBV12-3 or TRBV12-4 and TRBJ1-4; no DNA check was done on the table's D call, TRBD1. The CDR3 spans 15 residues, counting both ends. The CDR3 spells CASSHITGVPEKLFF.

The table lists this clonotype with many counts. The genes are TRBV5-1 and TRBJ2-3; D might be TRBD1 or TRBD2, each matching 6 bases. Between the trimmed V and J ends, which lost 1 base and 4 bases, there was a span of 10 bases. The CDR3 consists of 14 residues. Germline V gene sequence: CDR1 SGHRS, CDR2 YFSETQ. The CDR3 nucleotides are TGCGCCAGCAGCTTGTCGGGGGCAGCAGATACGCAGTATTTT. Translating it yields CASSLSGAADTQYF.

The V gene is TRBV7-2, the J gene TRBJ1-1; 9 nucleotides agree with TRBD1. CDR1 is SGHTA, CDR2 FQGNSA, per germline. The ends lost 1 base at V and 4 bases at J; junction bases unmatched: 7. The CDR3 extends over 16 amino acids. In DNA, the CDR3 is TGTGCCAGCAGCTTAGGAGGGGACAGGGCGGGCACTGAAGCTTTCTTT. The encoded protein is CASSLGGDRAGTEAFF.

The chain couples TRBV11-1 to TRBJ2-1; 8 bases align to TRBD1. The V and J ends lost 7 bases and 3 bases, in that order; junction bases with no gene match: 5. The length of the CDR3 is 14 residues. Germline CDR1 SGHAT, CDR2 FQDESV (reference sequence). The CDR3 nucleotides read TGTGCCAGCAAAAGACAGGGGAACTACAATGAGCAGTTCTTC. It translates to CASKRQGNYNEQFF.

This clonotype was recorded many times. The chain combines TRBV7-2 with TRBJ2-2; D is perhaps TRBD1 or TRBD2 (6 bases each). The CDR3 loop spans 16 amino acids. V was trimmed by 4 bases and J by 3 bases, leaving 15 bases between them. The germline gives CDR1 SGHTA, CDR2 FQGNSA. CDR3 sequence (DNA): TGTGCCAGCAGCTGGGGCCCGGGGGCAGACACCGGGGAGCTGTTTTTT. The encoded protein is CASSWGPGADTGELFF.

This clonotype was counted many times. This chain connects TRBV5-1 to TRBJ1-1; D unclear. The V gene lost 0 bases and the J gene lost 0 bases, with 3 bases spanning the gap. CDR1 is SGHRS and CDR2 is YFSETQ in the germline V gene. The CDR3 is 13 residues long. CDR3 amino acids: CASSLEVNTEAFF. The CDR3 DNA reads TGCGCCAGCAGCTTGGAGGTGAACACTGAAGCTTTCTTT.

This clonotype was found many times. CDR3 coding DNA: TGCGCCAGCGGCGGGGGCGCCCAAGAGACCCAGTACTTC. It specifies CASGGGAQETQYF. This chain connects TRBV5-1 to TRBJ2-5; maybe TRBD2 (7 bases). V gave up 7 bases and J gave up 1 base, with 11 bases separating them. This CDR3 spans 13 amino acids. CDR1 and CDR2 from the germline V gene are SGHRS and YFSETQ.

Many counts were recorded for this clonotype. This sequence joins TRBV15 and TRBJ1-6; D is perhaps TRBD1 (6 bases). This CDR3 contains 14 residues. Deletions cut 6 bases from V and 14 bases from J, with 20 bases between. Germline lookup yields CDR1 LNHNV and CDR2 YYDKDF (reference sequence). The CDR3 DNA sequence: TGTGCCACCAGACCGGGACAAGGAAGGGGCTCCCTCCACTTT. This translates into CATRPGQGRGSLHF. Combining the CDR3 with reference TRBV15 and TRBJ1-6 gives the whole variable domain DAMVIQNPRYQVTQFGKPVTLSCSQTLNHNVMYWYQQKSSQAPKLLFHYYDKDFNNEADTPDNFQSRRPNTSFCFLDIRSPGLGDTAMYLCATRPGQGRGSLHFGNGTRLTVT.

This clonotype was detected a few times. The rearrangement links TRBV9 to TRBJ1-1; 9 bases fit TRBD1. Germline V lookup: CDR1 SGDLS, CDR2 YYNGEE. This CDR3 comprises 15 residues. With V trimmed by 4 bases and J by 0 bases, 4 bases remained unmatched. The CDR3 protein is CASSPGTGMNTEAFF. CDR3 in DNA: TGTGCCAGCAGCCCCGGGACAGGGATGAACACTGAAGCTTTCTTT.

This clonotype has ten or more counts. The chain combines TRBV20-1 with TRBJ2-2; D might be TRBD1 (5 bases). CDR1 and CDR2 from the germline V gene are DFQATT and SNEGSKA (reference sequence). Trimming took off 3 bases at V and 6 bases at J, with 14 bases between the two ends. The CDR3 runs 14 residues. For the CDR3, the DNA is TGCAGTGCTAGTAACCCAAGGGGCGCCGGGGAGCTGTTTTTT. It is translated as CSASNPRGAGELFF.

Comments on this clonotype: This could be a read error, since a much larger clone is one nucleotide away. The rearrangement joins TRBV25-1 to TRBJ2-5; D perhaps matches TRBD2 (5 bases). This CDR3 comprises 13 residues. Per the germline V gene, CDR1 is MGHDK and CDR2 is SYGVNS. Trimming took 6 bases from V and 5 from J, leaving 13 bases between them. DNA for the CDR3: TGTGCCAGCAGCGTACGGGGTATTGAGACCCAGTACTTC. This codes for CASSVRGIETQYF.

This clonotype has a handful of counts. The genes are TRBV30 and TRBJ1-3; D unclear. CDR1 and CDR2 from the germline V gene are GTSNPN and SVGIG (reference sequence). The V end was cut by 2 bases, the J end by 1 base, with 3 bases between. CDR3 size: 12 residues. The CDR3 loop reads CAWSRSGNTIYF. The CDR3 DNA sequence: TGTGCCTGGAGTCGTTCTGGAAACACCATATATTTT.

This clonotype was found many times. V and J are TRBV4-3 and TRBJ1-5, with D possibly TRBD1 on 5 matching bases. CDR3 length equals 16 residues. Trimming cost V 0 bases and J 0 bases, with 9 bases left between them. CDR1 and CDR2 from the germline V gene are LGHNA and YSLEER. The CDR3 reads CASSQDRDYSNQPQHF. The CDR3 DNA follows: TGCGCCAGCAGCCAAGACAGGGACTATAGCAATCAGCCCCAGCATTTT.

This clonotype occurred many times. The chain recombines TRBV6-5 with TRBJ2-7; D may be TRBD2 (5 bases). CDR3 size: 14 residues. Trimming removed 5 bases at V and 2 bases at J, with 13 bases between. Looked up from germline, CDR1 is MNHEY and CDR2 is SVGAGI. As DNA, the CDR3 is TGTGCCAGCAGTCCACTGGGAGTCGCCTACGAGCAGTACGTC. Protein product: CASSPLGVAYEQYV.

This clonotype was observed many times. The chain recombines TRBV7-2 with TRBJ2-3; weak D call: TRBD1 (5 bases). In germline, CDR1 is SGHTA, CDR2 FQGNSA. The CDR3 is made up of 16 amino acids. V dropped 5 bases and J dropped 1 base, with 16 bases sitting between them. In nucleotides, the CDR3 is TGTGCCAGCAGCCTATATCGTGGGGCACGCACAGATACGCAGTATTTT. Protein product: CASSLYRGARTDTQYF.

This clonotype was detected many times. This rearrangement joins TRBV18 to TRBJ1-1, with 7 bases that match TRBD1. V dropped 5 bases and J dropped 1; count of bases not matched to a gene: 7. In germline, CDR1 is KGHSH, CDR2 LQKENI. This CDR3 region has 15 residues. The CDR3 is CASSATGTANTEAFF. Here the CDR3 DNA reads TGTGCCAGCTCAGCGACCGGGACAGCGAACACTGAAGCTTTCTTT. The whole variable domain, remainder taken from reference TRBV18 and TRBJ1-1, is NAGVMQNPRHLVRRRGQEARLRCSPMKGHSHVYWYRQLPEEGLKFMVYLQKENIIDESGMPKERFSAEFPKEGPSILRIQQVVRGDSAAYFCASSATGTANTEAFFGQGTRLTVV.

V gene TRBV11-2 combines with J gene TRBJ1-2; the D is unclear. The germline V and J ends were trimmed by 0 bases and 8 bases, with 10 bases remaining between them. CDR3 length: 13 amino acids. Germline V gene data show CDR1 as SGHAT and CDR2 as FQNNGV. The CDR3 region is CASSLDSLRGYTF. In nucleotides, the CDR3 is TGTGCCAGCAGCTTAGACAGTCTGAGAGGCTACACCTTC.

This clonotype occurred once. A much larger clone differs by one base, so this may be a read error. The genes are TRBV5-1 and TRBJ2-2, with 9 bases matching TRBD1. Germline-derived CDR1 and CDR2 are SGHRS and YFSETQ. The CDR3 contains 14 residues. The CDR3 spells CDSYRDRDIGELFF. CDR3 bases: TGCGACAGTTACCGGGACAGGGATATCGGGGAGCTGTTTTTT.

The chain joins TRBV6-2 or TRBV6-3 to TRBJ1-5; the D gene is possibly TRBD1 (6 bases). CDR3 length: 18 amino acids. Trimming left V 6 bases short and J 1 base short, with 22 bases between. The V gene's germline CDR1 is MNHEY and CDR2 SVGEGT. The CDR3 loop reads CASRGSGTKGGSNQPQHF. CDR3 DNA: TGTGCCAGCAGGGGCTCCGGGACGAAGGGGGGGAGCAATCAGCCCCAGCATTTT.

By sample fraction, this clonotype is medium-sized. The chain couples TRBV7-2 to TRBJ2-4; a possible D gene is TRBD1 (6 bases). This CDR3 is built from 14 residues. Looked up from germline, CDR1 is SGHTA and CDR2 is FQGNSA. Trimming took off 0 bases at V and 8 bases at J, with 11 bases between the two ends. The CDR3 protein is CASSLAAGVDIQYF. Here the CDR3 DNA reads TGTGCCAGCAGCTTAGCCGCAGGGGTGGACATTCAGTACTTC.

This clonotype was recorded at least ten times. The V call is TRBV5-5, the J call TRBJ1-2; D gene ambiguous. The germline gives CDR1 SGHKS, CDR2 YYEKEE (reference sequence). The CDR3 covers 13 residues. Trimming shortened V by 0 bases and J by 4 bases, and 7 bases separated the two germline ends. The CDR3 here is CASSLVGSYGYTF. Here the CDR3 DNA reads TGTGCCAGCAGCTTGGTGGGTAGCTATGGCTACACCTTC.

This clonotype was seen at least ten times. V gene TRBV28 combines with J gene TRBJ2-7, with D possibly called TRBD1 or TRBD2 (5 bases each). Germline V gene sequence: CDR1 MDHEN, CDR2 SYDVKM. CDR3 length: 14 residues. V lost 2 bases to trimming and J lost 6 bases, with 14 bases between them. The CDR3 is CASSLSQARGEQYV. The CDR3 bases are TGTGCCAGCAGTTTAAGCCAGGCGAGGGGCGAGCAGTACGTC.

The table lists this clonotype with many counts. The V call is TRBV4-1, the J call TRBJ2-3, with 10 bases identical to TRBD1. The CDR3 runs to 14 residues. V lost 3 bases and J lost 6; bases outside the gene matches: 3. CDR1 is MGHRA, CDR2 YSYEKL, per germline. CDR3 sequence reads: CASSQGTGDDTQYF. The CDR3 coding sequence is TGCGCCAGCAGCCAGGGGACAGGGGACGATACGCAGTATTTT.

This clonotype was seen repeatedly, ten times or more. The J gene is TRBJ1-1, the V gene TRBV5-1; D remains unclear. With 4 bases removed from V and 4 bases from J, the gap between germline ends came to 14 bases. Germline V gives CDR1 SGHRS, CDR2 YFSETQ. The CDR3 is 14 amino acids. CDR3 nucleotides: TGCGCCAGCAGCATCCTTGGTAGACTCACTGAAGCTTTCTTT. This translates into CASSILGRLTEAFF.

This clonotype was seen ten or more times. The J gene is TRBJ2-7, the V gene TRBV20-1; no definite D call. The CDR3 spans 12 residues. From germline, CDR1 is DFQATT and CDR2 SNEGSKA (reference sequence). V lost 2 bases, J lost 0 bases, and 5 bases lay in between. The CDR3 protein is CSARPSSYEQYF. Written as DNA, the CDR3 is TGCAGTGCTAGACCAAGCTCCTACGAGCAGTACTTC.

The chain couples TRBV7-3 to TRBJ2-3; the D is unclear. Germline V gene sequence: CDR1 SGHTA, CDR2 FQGTGA. The CDR3 sequence is 14 residues long. V lost 5 bases and J lost 2, with 11 bases in between. The CDR3 protein is CASSTARITDTQYF. The CDR3 DNA follows: TGTGCCAGCAGCACGGCCAGAATCACAGATACGCAGTATTTT.